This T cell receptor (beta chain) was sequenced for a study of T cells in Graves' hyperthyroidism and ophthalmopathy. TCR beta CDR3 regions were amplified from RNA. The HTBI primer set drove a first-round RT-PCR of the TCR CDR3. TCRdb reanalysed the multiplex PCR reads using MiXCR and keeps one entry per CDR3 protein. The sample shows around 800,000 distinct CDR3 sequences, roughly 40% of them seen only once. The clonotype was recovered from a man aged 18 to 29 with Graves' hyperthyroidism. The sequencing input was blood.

CDR3: CAIKSPARGSGANVLTF. Written as DNA, the CDR3 is TGTGCCATCAAATCCCCGGCGCGGGGGTCTGGGGCCAACGTCCTGACTTTC. This chain uses TRBV10-3 with TRBJ2-6, with 7 bases that match TRBD2. V was pared by 7 bases and J by 1 base, with 10 bases of the junction left unmatched. CDR1 and CDR2 from the germline V gene are ENHRY and SYGVKD. The CDR3 has 17 residues.